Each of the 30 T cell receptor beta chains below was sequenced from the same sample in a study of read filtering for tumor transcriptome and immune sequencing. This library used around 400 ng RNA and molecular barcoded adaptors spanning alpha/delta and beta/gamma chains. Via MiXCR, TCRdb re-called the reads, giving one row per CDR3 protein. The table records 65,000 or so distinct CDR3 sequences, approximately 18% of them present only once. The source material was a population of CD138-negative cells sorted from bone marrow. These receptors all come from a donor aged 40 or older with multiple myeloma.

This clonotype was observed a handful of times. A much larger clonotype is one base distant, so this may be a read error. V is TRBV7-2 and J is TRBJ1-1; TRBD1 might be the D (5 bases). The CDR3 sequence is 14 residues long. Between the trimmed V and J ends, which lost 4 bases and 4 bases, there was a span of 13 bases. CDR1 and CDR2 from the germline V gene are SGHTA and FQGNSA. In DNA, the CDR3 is TGTGCCAGCAGCTACGTACGAGGGGCCACTGAAGCTTTCTTT. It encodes CASSYVRGATEAFF.

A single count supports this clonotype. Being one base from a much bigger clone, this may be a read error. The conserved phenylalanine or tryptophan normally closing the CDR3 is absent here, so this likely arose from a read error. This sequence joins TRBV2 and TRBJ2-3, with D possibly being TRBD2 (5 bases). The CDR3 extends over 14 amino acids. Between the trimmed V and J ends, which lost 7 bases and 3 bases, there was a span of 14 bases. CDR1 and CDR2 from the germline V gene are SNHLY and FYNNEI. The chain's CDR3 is CASKFSTGTDTQYS. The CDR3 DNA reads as TGTGCCAGCAAGTTTTCAACGGGAACAGATACGCAGTATTCT.

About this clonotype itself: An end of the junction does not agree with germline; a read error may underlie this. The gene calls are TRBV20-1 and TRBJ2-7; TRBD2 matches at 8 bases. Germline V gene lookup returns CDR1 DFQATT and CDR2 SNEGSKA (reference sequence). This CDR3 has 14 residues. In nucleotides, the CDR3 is TGCAGTTCTAGGTACCCTAGCGGGTGGTACGAGCAGTACTTC. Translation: CSSRYPSGWYEQYF.

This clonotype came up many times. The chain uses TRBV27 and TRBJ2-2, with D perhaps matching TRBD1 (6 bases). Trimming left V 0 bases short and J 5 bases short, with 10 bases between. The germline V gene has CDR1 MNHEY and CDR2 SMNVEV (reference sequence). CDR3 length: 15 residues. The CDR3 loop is CASSLSVGATGELFF. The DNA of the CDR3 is TGTGCCAGCAGTTTATCGGTGGGGGCGACCGGGGAGCTGTTTTTT.

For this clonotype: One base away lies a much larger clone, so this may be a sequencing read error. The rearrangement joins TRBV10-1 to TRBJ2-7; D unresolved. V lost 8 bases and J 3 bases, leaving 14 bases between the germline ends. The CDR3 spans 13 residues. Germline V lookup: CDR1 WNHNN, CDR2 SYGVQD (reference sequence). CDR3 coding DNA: TGCGCCAGCGGACCGATAGGGCGCTACGAGCAGTACTTC. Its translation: CASGPIGRYEQYF.

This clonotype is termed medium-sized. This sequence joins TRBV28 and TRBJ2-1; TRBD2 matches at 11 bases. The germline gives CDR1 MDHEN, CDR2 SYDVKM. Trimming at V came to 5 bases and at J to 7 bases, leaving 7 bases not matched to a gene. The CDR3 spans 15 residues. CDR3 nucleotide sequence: TGTGCCAGCAGTGTAGCGGGAGGGCCGGGTAATGAGCAGTTCTTC. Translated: CASSVAGGPGNEQFF.

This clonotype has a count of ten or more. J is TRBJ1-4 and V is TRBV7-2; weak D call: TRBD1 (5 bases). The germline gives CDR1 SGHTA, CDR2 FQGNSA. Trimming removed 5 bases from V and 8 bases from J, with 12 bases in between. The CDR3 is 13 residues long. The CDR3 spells CASSLPGREKLFF. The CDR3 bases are TGTGCCAGCAGCCTCCCGGGACGGGAAAAACTGTTTTTT. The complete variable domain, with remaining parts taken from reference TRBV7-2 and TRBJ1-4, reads GAGVSQSPSNKVTEKGKDVELRCDPISGHTALYWYRQSLGQGLEFLIYFQGNSAPDKSGLPSDRFSAERTGGSVSTLTIQRTQQEDSAVYLCASSLPGREKLFFGSGTQLSVL.

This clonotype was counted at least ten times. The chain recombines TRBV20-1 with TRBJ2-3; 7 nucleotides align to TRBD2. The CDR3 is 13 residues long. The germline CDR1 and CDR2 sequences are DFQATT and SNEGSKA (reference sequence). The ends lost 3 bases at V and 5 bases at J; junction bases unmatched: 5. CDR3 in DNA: TGCAGTGCTAGTCCTCCGGGAGGAGATACGCAGTATTTT. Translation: CSASPPGGDTQYF.

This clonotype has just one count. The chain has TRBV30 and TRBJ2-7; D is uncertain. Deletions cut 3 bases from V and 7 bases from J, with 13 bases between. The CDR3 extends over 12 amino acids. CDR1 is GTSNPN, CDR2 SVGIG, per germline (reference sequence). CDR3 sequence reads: CAWSRPLGEQYF. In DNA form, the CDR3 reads TGTGCCTGGAGCCGCCCTCTTGGGGAGCAGTACTTC.

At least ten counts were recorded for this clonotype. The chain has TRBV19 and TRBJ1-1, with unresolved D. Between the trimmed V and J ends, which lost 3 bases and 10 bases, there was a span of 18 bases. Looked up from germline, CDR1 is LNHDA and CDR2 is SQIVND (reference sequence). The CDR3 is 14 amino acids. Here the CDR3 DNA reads TGTGCCAGTAGTATGGGAGGAGGGATTGTGGCAGCTTTCTTT. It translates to CASSMGGGIVAAFF.

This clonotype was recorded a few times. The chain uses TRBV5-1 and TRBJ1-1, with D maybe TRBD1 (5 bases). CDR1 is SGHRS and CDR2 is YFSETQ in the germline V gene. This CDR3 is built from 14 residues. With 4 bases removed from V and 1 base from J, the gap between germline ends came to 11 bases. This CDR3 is CASSGGPQNTEAFF. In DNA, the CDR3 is TGCGCCAGCAGCGGGGGACCGCAGAACACTGAAGCTTTCTTT.

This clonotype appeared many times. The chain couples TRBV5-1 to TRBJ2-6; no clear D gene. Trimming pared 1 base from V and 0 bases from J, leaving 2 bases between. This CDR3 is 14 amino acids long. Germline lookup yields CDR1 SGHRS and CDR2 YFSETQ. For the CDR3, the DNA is TGCGCCAGCAGCTTGAGCTCTGGGGCCAACGTCCTGACTTTC. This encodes CASSLSSGANVLTF.

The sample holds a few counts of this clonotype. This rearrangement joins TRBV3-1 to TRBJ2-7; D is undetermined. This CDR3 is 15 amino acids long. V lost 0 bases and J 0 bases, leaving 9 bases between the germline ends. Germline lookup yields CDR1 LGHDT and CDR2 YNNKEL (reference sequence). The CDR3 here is CASSQDWASSYEQYF. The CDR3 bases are TGTGCCAGCAGCCAAGATTGGGCCTCCTCCTACGAGCAGTACTTC.

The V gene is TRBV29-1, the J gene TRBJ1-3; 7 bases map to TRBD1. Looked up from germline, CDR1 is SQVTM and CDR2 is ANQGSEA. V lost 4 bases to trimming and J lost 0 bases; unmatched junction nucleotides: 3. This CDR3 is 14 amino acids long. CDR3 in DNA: TGCAGCGTTGGGGGACAGTCCTCTGGAAACACCATATATTTT. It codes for CSVGGQSSGNTIYF.

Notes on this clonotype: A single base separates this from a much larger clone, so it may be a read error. This CDR3 is CASSLGGNSGATSTDTQYF. CDR3 DNA: TGCGCCAGCAGCTTGGGGGGGAACTCGGGGGCCACTAGCACAGATACGCAGTATTTT. The chain has TRBV5-1 and TRBJ2-3; the D call may be TRBD1 or TRBD2 (6 bases each). With 0 bases removed from V and 0 bases from J, the gap between germline ends came to 20 bases. The CDR3 has 19 amino acids. CDR1 is SGHRS, CDR2 YFSETQ, per germline.

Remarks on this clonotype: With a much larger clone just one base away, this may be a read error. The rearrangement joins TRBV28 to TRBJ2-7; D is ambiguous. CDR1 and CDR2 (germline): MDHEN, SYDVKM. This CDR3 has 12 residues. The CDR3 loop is CASSQDVYEQNF. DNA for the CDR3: TGTGCCAGCAGTCAGGACGTCTACGAGCAGAACTTC.

CDR3 sequence reads: CASSLGHGNSVAFF. CDR3 nucleotide sequence: TGTGCCAGCAGCCTGGGGCACGGTAACTCTGTAGCTTTCTTT. The chain couples TRBV6-1 to TRBJ1-1, with D tentatively TRBD1 (5 bases). CDR1 and CDR2 (germline): MNHNS, SASEGT. V was cut by 6 bases and J by 10 bases, with 21 bases left in between. This CDR3 contains 14 residues.

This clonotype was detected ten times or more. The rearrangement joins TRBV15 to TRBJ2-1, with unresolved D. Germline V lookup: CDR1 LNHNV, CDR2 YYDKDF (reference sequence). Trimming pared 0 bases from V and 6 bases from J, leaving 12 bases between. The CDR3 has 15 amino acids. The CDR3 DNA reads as TGTGCCACCAGCAGAGATGTTGTGTCAGGCAATGAGCAGTTCTTC. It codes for CATSRDVVSGNEQFF.

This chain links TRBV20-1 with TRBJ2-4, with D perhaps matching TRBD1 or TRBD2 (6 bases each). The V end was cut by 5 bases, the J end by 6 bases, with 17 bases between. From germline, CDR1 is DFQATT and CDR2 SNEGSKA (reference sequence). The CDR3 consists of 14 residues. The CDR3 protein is CSAPVGGGRNIQYF. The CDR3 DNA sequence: TGCAGTGCTCCGGTAGGGGGAGGAAGAAACATTCAGTACTTC.

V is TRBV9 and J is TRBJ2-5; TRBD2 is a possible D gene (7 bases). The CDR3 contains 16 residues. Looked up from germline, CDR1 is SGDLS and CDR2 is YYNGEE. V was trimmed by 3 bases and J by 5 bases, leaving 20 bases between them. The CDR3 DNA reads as TGTGCCAGCAGCGGCCCCGGCGGGGGCCCGGGGGAGACCCAGTACTTC. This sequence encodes CASSGPGGGPGETQYF. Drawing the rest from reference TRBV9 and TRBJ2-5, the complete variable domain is DSGVTQTPKHLITATGQRVTLRCSPRSGDLSVYWYQQSLDQGLQFLIQYYNGEERAKGNILERFSAQQFPDLHSELNLSSLELGDSALYFCASSGPGGGPGETQYFGPGTRLLVL.

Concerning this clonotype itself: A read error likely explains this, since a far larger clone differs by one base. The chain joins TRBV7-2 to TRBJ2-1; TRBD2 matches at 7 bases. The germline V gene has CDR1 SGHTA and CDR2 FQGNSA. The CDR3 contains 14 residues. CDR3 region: CASSKAGSYNERFF. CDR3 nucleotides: TGTGCCAGCAGTAAAGCGGGATCCTACAATGAGCGGTTCTTC.

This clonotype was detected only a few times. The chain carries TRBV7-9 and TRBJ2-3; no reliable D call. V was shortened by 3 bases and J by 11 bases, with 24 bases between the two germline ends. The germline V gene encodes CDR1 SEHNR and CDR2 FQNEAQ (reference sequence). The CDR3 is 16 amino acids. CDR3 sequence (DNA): TGTGCCAGCAGCTTCTCTCAATACGACGACGTCGACATGCAGTATTTT. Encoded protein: CASSFSQYDDVDMQYF.

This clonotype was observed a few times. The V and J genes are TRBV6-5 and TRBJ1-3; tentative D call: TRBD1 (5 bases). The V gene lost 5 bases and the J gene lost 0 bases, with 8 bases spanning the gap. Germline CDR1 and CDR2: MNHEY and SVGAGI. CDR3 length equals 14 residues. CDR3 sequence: CASSRTISGNTIYF. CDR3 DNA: TGTGCCAGCAGTCGGACAATCTCTGGAAACACCATATATTTT.

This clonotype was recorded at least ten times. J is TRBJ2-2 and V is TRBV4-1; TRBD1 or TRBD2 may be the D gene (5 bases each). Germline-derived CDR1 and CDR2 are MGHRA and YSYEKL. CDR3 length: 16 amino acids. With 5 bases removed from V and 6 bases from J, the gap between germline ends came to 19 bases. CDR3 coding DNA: TGCGCCAGCAGCTCCTCTGGCCAGGTGGGGGCCGGGGAGCTGTTTTTT. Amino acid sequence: CASSSSGQVGAGELFF.

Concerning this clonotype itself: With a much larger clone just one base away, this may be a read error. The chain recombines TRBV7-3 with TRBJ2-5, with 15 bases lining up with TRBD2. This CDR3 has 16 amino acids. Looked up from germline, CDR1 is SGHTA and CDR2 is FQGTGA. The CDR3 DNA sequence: TGTGCCAACAGCATGGGACTAGCGGGAGGCGGAGAGACCCAGTACTTC. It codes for CANSMGLAGGGETQYF. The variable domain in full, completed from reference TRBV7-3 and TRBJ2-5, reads GAGVSQTPSNKVTEKGKYVELRCDPISGHTALYWYRQSLGQGPEFLIYFQGTGAADDSGLPNDRFFAVRPEGSVSTLKIQRTERGDSAVYLCANSMGLAGGGETQYFGPGTRLLVL.

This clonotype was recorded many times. The CDR3 DNA follows: TGTGCCAGCAGCTTAGTGGCTGAGCAGTTCTTC. Translation: CASSLVAEQFF. V is TRBV7-9 and J is TRBJ2-1, with D unresolved. From germline, CDR1 is SEHNR and CDR2 FQNEAQ (reference sequence). The CDR3 runs 11 residues. V was clipped by 1 base and J by 9 bases, with 4 bases between them.

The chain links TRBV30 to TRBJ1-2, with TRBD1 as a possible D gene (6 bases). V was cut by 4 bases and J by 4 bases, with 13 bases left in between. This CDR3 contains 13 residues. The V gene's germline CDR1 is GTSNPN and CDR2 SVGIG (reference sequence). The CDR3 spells CAWTPQGTYGYTF. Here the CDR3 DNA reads TGTGCCTGGACTCCCCAGGGGACCTATGGCTACACCTTC.

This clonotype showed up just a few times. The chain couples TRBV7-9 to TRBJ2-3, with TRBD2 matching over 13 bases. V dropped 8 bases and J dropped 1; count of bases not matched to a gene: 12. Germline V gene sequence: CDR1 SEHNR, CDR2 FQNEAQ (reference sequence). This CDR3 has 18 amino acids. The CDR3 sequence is CASLQGGLAGDRTDTQYF. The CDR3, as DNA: TGTGCCAGCCTACAGGGCGGACTAGCGGGAGATCGCACAGATACGCAGTATTTT.

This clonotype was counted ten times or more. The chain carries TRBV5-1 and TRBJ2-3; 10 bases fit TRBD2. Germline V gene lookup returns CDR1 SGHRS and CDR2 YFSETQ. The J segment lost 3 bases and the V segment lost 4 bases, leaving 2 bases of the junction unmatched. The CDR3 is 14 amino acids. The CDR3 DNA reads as TGCGCCAGCAGCGAGGGACTAGCGACAGATACGCAGTATTTT. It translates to CASSEGLATDTQYF. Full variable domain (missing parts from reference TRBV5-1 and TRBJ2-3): KAGVTQTPRYLIKTRGQQVTLSCSPISGHRSVSWYQQTPGQGLQFLFEYFSETQRNKGNFPGRFSGRQFSNSRSEMNVSTLELGDSALYLCASSEGLATDTQYFGPGTRLTVL.

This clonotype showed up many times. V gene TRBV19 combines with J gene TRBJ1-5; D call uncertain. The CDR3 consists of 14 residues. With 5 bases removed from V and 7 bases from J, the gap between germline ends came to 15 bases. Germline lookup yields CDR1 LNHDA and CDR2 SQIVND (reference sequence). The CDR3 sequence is CASSSSTATQPQHF. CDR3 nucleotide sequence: TGTGCCAGTAGTTCGTCGACGGCTACACAGCCCCAGCATTTT.